The source of this T cell receptor (beta chain) is a study of blood T cell repertoires in COVID-19. V was pared by 1 base and J by 2 bases, with 5 bases of the junction left unmatched. Germline CDR1 SNHLY, CDR2 FYNNEI. The CDR3 length is 15 residues. Repertoires were generated with immunoSEQ multiplex PCR, while TCRdb's copy carries only in-frame clones and drops some. The table lists tens of thousands of clones, about 80% of them singletons, with 40% to 60% in the top ten. The gene calls are TRBV2 and TRBJ2-7; TRBD1 matches 7 bases. The TCR was taken from a human donor in a cohort sampled during active COVID-19. The sample taken for sequencing was peripheral blood. The CDR3 region has the DNA TGTGCCAGCAGTGAAGGGTGGGACAGACCCTACGAGCAGTACTTC. Encoded protein: CASSEGWDRPYEQYF. The variable domain in full, completed from reference TRBV2 and TRBJ2-7, reads EPEVTQTPSHQVTQMGQEVILRCVPISNHLYFYWYRQILGQKVEFLVSFYNNEISEKSEIFDDQFSVERPDGSNFTLKIRSTKLEDSAMYFCASSEGWDRPYEQYFGPGTRLTVT.